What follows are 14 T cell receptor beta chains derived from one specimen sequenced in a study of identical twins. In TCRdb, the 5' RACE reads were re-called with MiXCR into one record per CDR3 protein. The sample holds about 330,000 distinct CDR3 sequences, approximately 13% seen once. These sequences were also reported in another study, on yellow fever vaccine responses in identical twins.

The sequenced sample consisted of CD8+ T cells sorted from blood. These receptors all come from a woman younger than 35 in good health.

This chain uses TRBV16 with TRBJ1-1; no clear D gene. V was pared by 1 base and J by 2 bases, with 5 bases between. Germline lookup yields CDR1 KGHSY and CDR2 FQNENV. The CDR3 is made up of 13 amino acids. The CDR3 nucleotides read TGTGCCAGCAGCCAATTTACAAACACTGAAGCTTTCTTT. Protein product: CASSQFTNTEAFF.

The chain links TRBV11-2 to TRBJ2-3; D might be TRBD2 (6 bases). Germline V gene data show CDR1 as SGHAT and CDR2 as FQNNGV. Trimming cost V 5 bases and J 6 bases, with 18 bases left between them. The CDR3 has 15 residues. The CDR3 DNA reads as TGTGCCAGCAGCCCGGAGGGGAAGGGTTTCGATACGCAGTATTTT. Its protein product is CASSPEGKGFDTQYF.

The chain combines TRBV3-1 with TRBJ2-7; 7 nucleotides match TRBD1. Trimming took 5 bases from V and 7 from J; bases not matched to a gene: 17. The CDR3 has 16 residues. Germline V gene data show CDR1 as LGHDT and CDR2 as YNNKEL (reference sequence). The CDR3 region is CASSSRDSHPYGEQYF. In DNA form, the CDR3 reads TGTGCCAGCAGCTCCCGGGACAGCCATCCCTACGGGGAGCAGTACTTC.

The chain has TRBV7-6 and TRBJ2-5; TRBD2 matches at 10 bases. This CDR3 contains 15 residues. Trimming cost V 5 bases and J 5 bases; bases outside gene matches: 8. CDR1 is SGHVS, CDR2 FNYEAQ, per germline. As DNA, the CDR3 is TGTGCCAGCAGCAATATAGCGGGGGGAGCGGAGACCCAGTACTTC. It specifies CASSNIAGGAETQYF.

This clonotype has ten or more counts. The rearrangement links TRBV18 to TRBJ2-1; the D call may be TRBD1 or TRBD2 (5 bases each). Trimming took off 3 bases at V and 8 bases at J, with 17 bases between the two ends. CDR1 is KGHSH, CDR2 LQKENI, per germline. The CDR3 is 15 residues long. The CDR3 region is CASSPRRDLRYEQFF. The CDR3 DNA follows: TGTGCCAGCTCACCGCGACGGGACCTGAGATATGAGCAGTTCTTC.

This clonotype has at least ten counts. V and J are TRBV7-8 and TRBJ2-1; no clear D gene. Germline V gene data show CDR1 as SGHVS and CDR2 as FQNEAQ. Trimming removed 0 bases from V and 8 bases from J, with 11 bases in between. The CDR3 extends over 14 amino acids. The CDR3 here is CASSLAISWDEQFF. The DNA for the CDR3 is TGTGCCAGCAGCTTAGCAATCAGCTGGGATGAGCAGTTCTTC.

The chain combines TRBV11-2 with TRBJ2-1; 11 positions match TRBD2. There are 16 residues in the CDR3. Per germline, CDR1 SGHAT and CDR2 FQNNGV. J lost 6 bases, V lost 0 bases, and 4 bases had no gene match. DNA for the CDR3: TGTGCCAGCAGCTTAGAGATAGCGGGAGGGAGCAATGAGCAGTTCTTC. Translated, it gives CASSLEIAGGSNEQFF.

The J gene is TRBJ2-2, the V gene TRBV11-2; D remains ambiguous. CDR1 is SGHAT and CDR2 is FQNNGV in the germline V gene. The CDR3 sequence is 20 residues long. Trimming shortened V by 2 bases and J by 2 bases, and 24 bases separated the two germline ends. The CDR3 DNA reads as TGTGCCAGCAGCTTAACTTACCGGCTATACCTAACCTCAAACACCGGGGAGCTGTTTTTT. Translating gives CASSLTYRLYLTSNTGELFF.

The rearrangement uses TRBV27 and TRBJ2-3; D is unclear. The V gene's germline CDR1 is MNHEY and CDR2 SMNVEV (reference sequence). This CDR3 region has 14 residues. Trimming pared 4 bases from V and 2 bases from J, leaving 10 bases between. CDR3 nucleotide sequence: TGTGCCAGCAGTTGGACCAGACCCACAGATACGCAGTATTTT. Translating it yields CASSWTRPTDTQYF.

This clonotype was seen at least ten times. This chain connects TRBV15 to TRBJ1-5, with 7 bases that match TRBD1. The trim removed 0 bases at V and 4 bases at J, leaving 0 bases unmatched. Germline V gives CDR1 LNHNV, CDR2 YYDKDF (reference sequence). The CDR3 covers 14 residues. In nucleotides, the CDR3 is TGTGCCACCAGCAGAGAACAGGGGAATCAGCCCCAGCATTTT. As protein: CATSREQGNQPQHF.

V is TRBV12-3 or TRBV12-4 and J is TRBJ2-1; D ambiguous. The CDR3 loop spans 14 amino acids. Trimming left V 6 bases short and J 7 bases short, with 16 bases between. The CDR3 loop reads CASSLSGTWNEQFF. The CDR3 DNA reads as TGTGCCAGCAGCCTTTCCGGCACTTGGAATGAGCAGTTCTTC.

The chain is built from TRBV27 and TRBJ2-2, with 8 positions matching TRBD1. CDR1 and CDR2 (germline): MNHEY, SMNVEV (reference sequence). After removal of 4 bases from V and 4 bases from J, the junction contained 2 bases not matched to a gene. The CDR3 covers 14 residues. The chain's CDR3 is CASSWDRSTGELFF. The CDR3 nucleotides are TGTGCCAGCAGTTGGGACAGGAGCACCGGGGAGCTGTTTTTT.

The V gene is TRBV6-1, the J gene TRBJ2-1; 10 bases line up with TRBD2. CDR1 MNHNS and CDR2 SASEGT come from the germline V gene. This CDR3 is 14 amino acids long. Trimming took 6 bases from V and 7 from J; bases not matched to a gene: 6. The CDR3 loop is CASRSGRARNEQFF. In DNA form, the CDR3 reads TGTGCCAGCAGGAGCGGGAGGGCGAGGAATGAGCAGTTCTTC.

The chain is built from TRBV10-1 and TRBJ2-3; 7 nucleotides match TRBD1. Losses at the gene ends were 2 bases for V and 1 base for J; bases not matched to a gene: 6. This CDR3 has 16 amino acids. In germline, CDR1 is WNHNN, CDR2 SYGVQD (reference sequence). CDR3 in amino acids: CASSEEGATGTDTQYF. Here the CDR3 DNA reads TGCGCCAGCAGTGAGGAGGGGGCTACTGGCACAGATACGCAGTATTTT.